This TCR beta chain comes out of a study of shared clonotypes between healthy human individuals. Study context: Each donor had three CD4 naive, three CD4 memory, two CD8 naive and one CD8 memory plate.

Trimming at V came to 5 bases and at J to 3 bases, leaving 2 bases not matched to a gene. The CDR3 extends over 13 amino acids. The V gene's germline CDR1 is WNHNN and CDR2 SYGVQD (reference sequence). In the original processing: Junction-only sequences without quality scores were provided by ImmunoSEQ, so filtering was different. The repertoire was sequenced with immunoSEQ multiplex PCR; TCRdb's copy has only in-frame clones and lacks some. V and J calls and clone size come straight from that table; D and trimming were deduced from the DNA. The sample carries around 990,000 clones, approximately 77% recorded once.

The source is a man between 18 and 35 years old in good health. Some clones in this sample may be carry-over from other donors' samples. Sequencing input: memory CD4+ T cells from PBMCs. Subset in this sample: CD45RA-negative fraction. The rearrangement uses TRBV10-1 and TRBJ1-1; 8 nucleotides match TRBD1. The chain's CDR3 is CASSQGADTEAFF. CDR3 DNA sequence: TGCGCCAGCAGTCAGGGGGCCGACACTGAAGCTTTCTTT.